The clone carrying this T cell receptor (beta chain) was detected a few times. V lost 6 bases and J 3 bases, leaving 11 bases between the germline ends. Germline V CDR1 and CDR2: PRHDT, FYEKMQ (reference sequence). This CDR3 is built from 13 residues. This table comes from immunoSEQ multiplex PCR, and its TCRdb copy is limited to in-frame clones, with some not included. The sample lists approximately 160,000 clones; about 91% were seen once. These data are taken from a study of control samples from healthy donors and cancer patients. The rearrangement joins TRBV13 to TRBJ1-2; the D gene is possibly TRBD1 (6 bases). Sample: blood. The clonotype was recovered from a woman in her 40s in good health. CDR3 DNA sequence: TGTGCCAGCAGTTATGACAGGTACTATGGCTACACCTTC. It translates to CASSYDRYYGYTF.